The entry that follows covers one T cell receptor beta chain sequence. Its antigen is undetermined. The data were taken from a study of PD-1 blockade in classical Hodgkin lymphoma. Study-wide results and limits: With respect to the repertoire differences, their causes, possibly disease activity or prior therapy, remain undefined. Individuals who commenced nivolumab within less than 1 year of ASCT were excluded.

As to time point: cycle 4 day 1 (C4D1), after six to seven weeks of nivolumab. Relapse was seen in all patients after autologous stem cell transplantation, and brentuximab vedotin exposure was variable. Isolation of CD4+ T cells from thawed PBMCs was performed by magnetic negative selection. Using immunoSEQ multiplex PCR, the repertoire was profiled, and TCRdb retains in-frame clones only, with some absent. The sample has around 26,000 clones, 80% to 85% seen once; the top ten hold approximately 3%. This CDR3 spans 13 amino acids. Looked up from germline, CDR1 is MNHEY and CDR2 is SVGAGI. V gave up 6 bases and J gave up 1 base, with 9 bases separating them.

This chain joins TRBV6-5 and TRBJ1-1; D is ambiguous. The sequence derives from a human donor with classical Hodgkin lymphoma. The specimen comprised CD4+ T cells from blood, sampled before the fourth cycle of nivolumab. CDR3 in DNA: TGTGCCAGCAGGCCCCTTAAGAACACTGAAGCTTTCTTT. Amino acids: CASRPLKNTEAFF.